This note documents a single T cell receptor beta chain sequence. The data were taken from a study of blood T cell repertoires in COVID-19. Clones were sequenced by immunoSEQ multiplex PCR, and TCRdb holds only the in-frame ones, with some missing. The sample carries about 240,000 clones, roughly 90% recorded once. The sequence was obtained from a man aged 55 to 70 who had recovered from COVID-19. Sequencing input: peripheral blood.

The CDR3 protein is CASSVGPQRGEAFF. In nucleotides, the CDR3 is TGTGCCAGCAGCGTAGGCCCCCAGAGAGGTGAAGCTTTCTTT. This rearrangement joins TRBV9 to TRBJ1-1; no reliable D call. V lost 0 bases and J lost 7, with 13 bases in between. CDR1 is SGDLS and CDR2 is YYNGEE in the germline V gene. CDR3 length equals 14 residues.